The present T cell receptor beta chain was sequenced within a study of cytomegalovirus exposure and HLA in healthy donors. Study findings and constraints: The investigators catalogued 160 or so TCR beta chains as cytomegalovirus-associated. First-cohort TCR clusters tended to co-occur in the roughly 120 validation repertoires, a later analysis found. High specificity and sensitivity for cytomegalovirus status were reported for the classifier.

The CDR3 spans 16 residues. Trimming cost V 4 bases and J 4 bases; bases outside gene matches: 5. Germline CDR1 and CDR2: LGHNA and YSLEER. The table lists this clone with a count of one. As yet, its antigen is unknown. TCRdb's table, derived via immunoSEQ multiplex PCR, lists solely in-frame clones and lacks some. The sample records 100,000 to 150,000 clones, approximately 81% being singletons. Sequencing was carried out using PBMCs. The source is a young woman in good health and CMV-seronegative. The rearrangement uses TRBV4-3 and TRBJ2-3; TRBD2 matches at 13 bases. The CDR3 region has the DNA TGCGCCAGCAGCCTCGGGACTAGCGGGGTAGCAGATACGCAGTATTTT. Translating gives CASSLGTSGVADTQYF.